Below are 3 T cell receptor beta chains sequenced from a single sample in a study of a mutant IDH1 vaccine in newly diagnosed glioma. Noted time point: week 35, safety follow-up. Topical imiquimod accompanied each vaccine dose, which consisted of 300 ug of mutant IDH1 20-mer peptide. Assay: immunoSEQ multiplex PCR; the TCRdb copy retains only in-frame clones and omits some. Of about 74,000 clones in the sample, more than 85% were seen once. For these receptors, no antigen is known. Sequenced material: PBMCs, taken from a glioma patient whose treatment included an IDH1 peptide vaccine. These receptors all come from a man aged 30 to 39 with glioma.

The V and J genes are TRBV7-2 and TRBJ2-3; D may be TRBD2 (6 bases). There are 12 residues in the CDR3. Looked up from germline, CDR1 is SGHTA and CDR2 is FQGNSA. V gave up 6 bases and J gave up 6 bases, with 10 bases separating them. The CDR3 DNA follows: TGTGCCAGCAGTCCCGGAGGGGATACGCAGTATTTT. Amino acids: CASSPGGDTQYF.

V usage is TRBV28 and J usage is TRBJ2-5; 8 bases align to TRBD1. This CDR3 is 14 amino acids long. The V gene's germline CDR1 is MDHEN and CDR2 SYDVKM. The ends lost 4 bases at V and 4 bases at J; junction bases unmatched: 5. The CDR3 nucleotides are TGTGCCAGCAGTTCGACAGGGGTGGTAGAGACCCAGTACTTC. Its protein is CASSSTGVVETQYF.

The chain carries TRBV30 and TRBJ2-3, with 9 bases that match TRBD2. The CDR3 is 15 amino acids. The V gene's germline CDR1 is GTSNPN and CDR2 SVGIG (reference sequence). The J segment lost 3 bases and the V segment lost 2 bases, leaving 6 bases of the junction unmatched. CDR3 sequence (DNA): TGTGCCTGGAGTATAGGGCTAGCGGGAACAGATACGCAGTATTTT. This translates into CAWSIGLAGTDTQYF.